The 4 T cell receptor beta chains reported below all come from one sample, sequenced in a study of cytomegalovirus exposure and HLA in healthy donors. The primer mix had 60 Vbeta and 13 Jbeta primers. Only in-frame clones appear in the TCRdb table, and some are missing; sequencing was by immunoSEQ multiplex PCR. This table holds more than 250,000 clones, about 87% found once. Sequencing used PBMCs. The receptors derive from a woman between 18 and 30 years old in good health and CMV-seronegative.

This chain uses TRBV5-1 with TRBJ2-5; tentative D call: TRBD1 (6 bases). CDR1 and CDR2 (germline): SGHRS, YFSETQ. V lost 4 bases, J lost 0 bases, and 13 bases lay in between. The CDR3 runs to 15 residues. DNA of the CDR3: TGCGCCAGCAGCGCCGGACAGAGCTACCAAGAGACCCAGTACTTC. This encodes CASSAGQSYQETQYF.

Comment on this clone: One end of the junction fails to match germline, which may point to a read error. The chain has TRBV30 and TRBJ1-2; possible D gene TRBD1, 6 bases. The V gene's germline CDR1 is GTSNPN and CDR2 SVGIG (reference sequence). The length of the CDR3 is 16 residues. Written as DNA, the CDR3 is TGTGCCTGGAGTGGATACAGGGTGTCCACGAATAATGGCCACACCTTC. It encodes CAWSGYRVSTNNGHTF.

V gene TRBV11-2 combines with J gene TRBJ1-2; 8 bases align to TRBD1. CDR1 is SGHAT, CDR2 FQNNGV, per germline. The V gene end was trimmed by 0 bases and the J gene end by 3 bases; junction bases not matched to a gene: 3. CDR3 length equals 15 residues. CDR3 in DNA: TGTGCCAGCAGCTTAGAGGACAGGGCAGACTATGGCTACACCTTC. This codes for CASSLEDRADYGYTF.

The chain recombines TRBV4-2 with TRBJ1-5, with D perhaps matching TRBD1 (5 bases). Germline CDR1 is LGHNA and CDR2 is YNFKEQ. The CDR3 loop spans 14 amino acids. The V end was cut by 4 bases, the J end by 7 bases, with 14 bases between. The CDR3 DNA is TGTGCCAGCAGCCTCGGGGGGATCGGGCAGCCCCAGCATTTT. Amino acids: CASSLGGIGQPQHF.